A selection of T cell receptor beta chains follows, all from one sample in a study of cytomegalovirus exposure and HLA in healthy donors. Profiling relied on immunoSEQ multiplex PCR, and the TCRdb table lists in-frame clones only, not all of them. The sample yields some 90,000 clones, about 80% seen once. The sample comprised PBMCs. These receptors originate from a woman between 45 and 60 years old in good health and CMV-seropositive. Both conserved end residues are trimmed from each CDR3.

j_call: TRBJ2-2
v_call: TRBV29-1
cdr3_aa: SVTRDSRNTGELF

j_call: -
v_call: TRBV7-9
cdr3_aa: ASSLSLNEQY

j_call: TRBJ2-2
v_call: TRBV7-8
cdr3_aa: ASSFSGTPPTGELF

j_call: -
v_call: TRBV7-8
cdr3_aa: ASSLEGTYEQY

j_call: TRBJ2-3
v_call: TRBV15
cdr3_aa: ATSGGGRTDTQY

j_call: TRBJ2-5
v_call: TRBV5-1
cdr3_aa: ASSSGGRQETQY

j_call: TRBJ2-7
v_call: TRBV2
cdr3_aa: ASSDAGVPSYEQY

j_call: TRBJ1-4
v_call: TRBV4-1
cdr3_aa: ASSQTYRGVKWEKLF

j_call: TRBJ1-3
v_call: TRBV5-1
cdr3_aa: ASSQGGNTIY

j_call: TRBJ2-1
v_call: TRBV19
cdr3_aa: ASVLAGGNEQF

j_call: TRBJ1-1
v_call: TRBV30
cdr3_aa: AWSRTGTPEAF

j_call: TRBJ1-1
v_call: TRBV30
cdr3_aa: AWSVLTEAF

j_call: TRBJ1-2
v_call: TRBV5-5
cdr3_aa: ASSSGTGGYGYT

j_call: TRBJ2-3
v_call: TRBV29-1
cdr3_aa: SVGGKGAIDTQY

j_call: TRBJ2-3
v_call: TRBV5-1
cdr3_aa: ASRQTDTQY

j_call: TRBJ1-1
v_call: TRBV18
cdr3_aa: ASSQDRGRTEAF

j_call: TRBJ2-3
v_call: TRBV27
cdr3_aa: ASSPRAGTPTNTQY

j_call: TRBJ2-4
v_call: TRBV30
cdr3_aa: AWSGAGGAKNIQY

j_call: TRBJ2-5
v_call: TRBV30
cdr3_aa: AWSSTGLETQY

j_call: TRBJ1-1
v_call: TRBV6-1
cdr3_aa: ASSADRNTEAF

j_call: TRBJ2-3
v_call: TRBV5-5
cdr3_aa: ASSRRTASTDTQY

j_call: TRBJ2-1
v_call: TRBV19
cdr3_aa: ASSIGAGVYNEQF

j_call: TRBJ2-1
v_call: TRBV11-2
cdr3_aa: ASSTSGGANEQF

j_call: TRBJ1-2
v_call: TRBV19
cdr3_aa: ASRTGWDSYGYT

j_call: TRBJ1-4
v_call: TRBV12-5
cdr3_aa: ASVGDYNEKLF

j_call: TRBJ2-7
v_call: TRBV15
cdr3_aa: ATSRDRVAGGSHEQY

j_call: TRBJ2-2
v_call: TRBV5-4
cdr3_aa: ASSFPSGGVTGELF

j_call: TRBJ1-6
v_call: TRBV6-5
cdr3_aa: ASSLTNEGSPLH

j_call: TRBJ2-1
v_call: TRBV6-5
cdr3_aa: ASSYSLAGATEQL

j_call: TRBJ2-1
v_call: TRBV7-6
cdr3_aa: ASSFRGYNEQF

j_call: TRBJ1-6
v_call: TRBV6-1
cdr3_aa: ASRTRGSGNSPLH

j_call: TRBJ1-2
v_call: TRBV7-9
cdr3_aa: ASSPRSDGYT

j_call: TRBJ1-3
v_call: TRBV9
cdr3_aa: ASSVDLGNTIY

j_call: TRBJ1-2
v_call: TRBV7-2
cdr3_aa: ASSGQGIGYT

j_call: TRBJ2-3
v_call: TRBV5-6
cdr3_aa: ASSPGQGVNTQY

j_call: TRBJ1-1
v_call: TRBV28
cdr3_aa: ASSPLVKLAEAF

j_call: TRBJ2-3
v_call: TRBV6-4
cdr3_aa: ASSELAGEADTQY

j_call: TRBJ1-2
v_call: TRBV5-1
cdr3_aa: ASSLVSGNYGYT

j_call: TRBJ1-5
v_call: TRBV7-2
cdr3_aa: ASSSPGSNQPQH

j_call: TRBJ1-2
v_call: TRBV18
cdr3_aa: ASSPLLRANYGYT

j_call: TRBJ2-1
v_call: TRBV7-2
cdr3_aa: ASSLVGGVEQF

j_call: TRBJ1-3
v_call: TRBV7-9
cdr3_aa: ASSIGTGIGNTIY

j_call: TRBJ2-1
v_call: TRBV7-3
cdr3_aa: ASSLDQGARNEQF